There are a few counts of the clone carrying this T cell receptor (beta chain). Its target is unknown. The data derive from a study of T cells in Graves' hyperthyroidism and ophthalmopathy. Study-wide results and caveats: The model made its ophthalmopathy prediction, and onset followed a median about 5.9 months later. Ophthalmopathy was told apart from stable hyperthyroidism by a 13 V-J model.

Amplified regions were TCR beta CDR3 sequences from RNA transcripts. When the TCR CDR3 underwent first-round RT-PCR, the HTBI primer set was used. MiXCR was run by TCRdb on the multiplex PCR reads, yielding one entry per CDR3 protein. The repertoire has hundreds of thousands of distinct CDR3 sequences, about 24% of them found once; the top ten carry about 10%. CDR3 length: 12 amino acids. In germline, CDR1 is MNHNS, CDR2 SASEGT. V was clipped by 4 bases and J by 4 bases, with 7 bases between them. Patients were excluded for uncontrolled infection, other autoimmune disease, pregnancy or lactation. V and J are TRBV6-1 and TRBJ1-1; unclear D gene. The source of this sequence is a woman in her twenties or thirties with Graves' ophthalmopathy. Sequencing was performed on blood. The CDR3 bases are TGTGCCAGCAGTGGGGAGGTCACTGAAGCTTTCTTT. It yields the protein CASSGEVTEAFF.